This TCR beta chain was recovered during a study of shared clonotypes between healthy human individuals. A word on this clone: Its cognate antigen is unknown.

The data were produced by immunoSEQ multiplex PCR, yet TCRdb's version contains in-frame clones alone and is incomplete. Of over a million clones detected, approximately 78% appear once; the ten largest clones hold more than 0.5%. Whole-study findings and limits: Naive subsets usually exceeded memory subsets in estimated richness.

Donors were healthy HIV-negative adults without recent acute infections or vaccinations. Investigators divided CD4+ cells into CD45RA+ naive and CD45RA-negative memory subsets. This CDR3 has 14 residues. V lost 2 bases, J lost 1 base, and 8 bases lay in between. CDR1 and CDR2 from the germline V gene are MNHNY and SVGAGI (reference sequence). V usage is TRBV6-6 and J usage is TRBJ1-1; TRBD1 might be the D (5 bases). The sequence derives from a man aged 18 to 35 in good health. Some clones in this sample may be carry-over from other donors' samples. Sequencing was performed on memory CD4+ T cells from PBMCs. Subset given: CD45RA-negative fraction. This CDR3 is CASSYGTRNTEAFF. The CDR3 nucleotides are TGTGCCAGCAGTTACGGGACTCGGAACACTGAAGCTTTCTTT.